This is a list of T cell receptor beta chains from one sample in a study of human T cells and chemical hapten exposure. TCRdb redid the calling of the RACE reads with MiXCR, one entry per CDR3 protein. The table lists around 150,000 distinct CDR3 sequences, roughly 15% of them singletons. The sequencing used whole blood, collected in connection with sensitization to the hapten diphenylcyclopropenone (DPC). These receptors all come from a woman between 25 and 40 years old with alopecia areata. Some clones in this sample may be carry-over from other donors' samples. Each CDR3 is given with its conserved first and last residue. A D gene is named only where the DNA matches it firmly. Not all rows give a size; the values are once, few, many and, for expanded clones, a class.

abundance: .; j_gene: TRBJ1-2; v_gene: TRBV6-2/TRBV6-3; d_gene: .; CDR3aa: CASSYSRFSYGYTF; CDR3nt: TGTGCCAGCAGTTACTCGCGCTTCTCCTATGGCTACACCTTC
abundance: .; j_gene: TRBJ2-2; v_gene: TRBV7-2; d_gene: .; CDR3aa: CASSLASGLLNTGELFF; CDR3nt: TGTGCCAGCAGCTTAGCGTCGGGACTGCTGAACACCGGGGAGCTGTTTTTT
abundance: few; j_gene: TRBJ2-7; v_gene: TRBV4-2; d_gene: TRBD2; CDR3aa: CASSPLTSGRTVEQYF; CDR3nt: TGTGCCAGCAGCCCCCTGACTAGCGGGAGAACGGTCGAGCAGTACTTC
abundance: many; j_gene: TRBJ1-3; v_gene: TRBV18; d_gene: .; CDR3aa: CASSPGLLSSGNTIYF; CDR3nt: TGTGCCAGCTCACCTGGGCTCCTCTCCTCTGGAAACACCATATATTTT
abundance: few; j_gene: TRBJ1-6; v_gene: TRBV5-1; d_gene: TRBD1; CDR3aa: CASSLSGQGNSPLHF; CDR3nt: TGCGCCAGCAGCTTGTCCGGACAGGGGAATTCACCCCTCCACTTT
abundance: few; j_gene: TRBJ2-1; v_gene: TRBV12-5; d_gene: TRBD2; CDR3aa: CASGFWLAGGHEQFF; CDR3nt: TGTGCTAGTGGTTTCTGGCTAGCGGGGGGGCATGAGCAGTTCTTC
abundance: .; j_gene: TRBJ2-3; v_gene: TRBV9; d_gene: .; CDR3aa: CASSAGLRTDTQYF; CDR3nt: TGTGCCAGCAGCGCGGGACTTCGCACAGATACGCAGTATTTT
abundance: few; j_gene: TRBJ1-1; v_gene: TRBV27; d_gene: .; CDR3aa: CASSSLVGTEAFF; CDR3nt: TGTGCCAGCAGTTCATTAGTGGGCACTGAAGCTTTCTTT
abundance: many; j_gene: TRBJ2-5; v_gene: TRBV6-2/TRBV6-3; d_gene: .; CDR3aa: CASSYGKTQYF; CDR3nt: TGTGCCAGCAGTTACGGGAAGACCCAGTACTTC
abundance: few; j_gene: TRBJ2-7; v_gene: TRBV28; d_gene: TRBD1; CDR3aa: CASSSRSGQGIYEQYF; CDR3nt: TGTGCCAGCAGCTCTCGTTCCGGACAGGGGATCTACGAGCAGTACTTC
abundance: few; j_gene: TRBJ2-7; v_gene: TRBV29-1; d_gene: .; CDR3aa: CSVFDRSSYEQYF; CDR3nt: TGCAGCGTTTTTGACCGGAGCTCCTACGAGCAGTACTTC
abundance: .; j_gene: TRBJ2-5; v_gene: TRBV7-9; d_gene: TRBD2; CDR3aa: CASSYIAGGWETQYF; CDR3nt: TGTGCCAGCAGCTATATAGCGGGGGGCTGGGAGACCCAGTACTTC
abundance: .; j_gene: TRBJ2-1; v_gene: TRBV24-1; d_gene: .; CDR3aa: CATSDSSGTSTYNEQFF; CDR3nt: TGTGCCACCAGTGATTCCTCCGGGACCAGTACCTACAATGAGCAGTTCTTC
abundance: .; j_gene: TRBJ1-2; v_gene: TRBV5-4; d_gene: .; CDR3aa: CASSLGVGGVTF; CDR3nt: TGTGCCAGCAGCTTAGGCGTAGGAGGGGTCACCTTC
abundance: .; j_gene: TRBJ2-2; v_gene: TRBV19; d_gene: TRBD2; CDR3aa: CASSQRLAGDFGELFF; CDR3nt: TGTGCCAGTAGTCAAAGACTAGCGGGAGATTTCGGGGAGCTGTTTTTT
abundance: .; j_gene: TRBJ2-3; v_gene: TRBV9; d_gene: .; CDR3aa: CASSVDGTFADTQYF; CDR3nt: TGTGCCAGCAGCGTAGATGGGACGTTCGCAGATACGCAGTATTTT
abundance: few; j_gene: TRBJ1-1; v_gene: TRBV6-1; d_gene: TRBD1; CDR3aa: CASRDRENTEAFF; CDR3nt: TGTGCCAGCAGGGACAGGGAGAACACTGAAGCTTTCTTT
abundance: few; j_gene: TRBJ2-1; v_gene: TRBV18; d_gene: .; CDR3aa: CASSPPEVKQFF; CDR3nt: TGTGCCAGCTCACCACCTGAGGTTAAGCAGTTCTTC
abundance: .; j_gene: TRBJ2-7; v_gene: TRBV28; d_gene: TRBD2; CDR3aa: CASSLLAGGAYEQYF; CDR3nt: TGTGCCAGCAGTTTATTAGCGGGAGGTGCCTACGAGCAGTACTTC
abundance: few; j_gene: TRBJ2-1; v_gene: TRBV5-4; d_gene: TRBD2; CDR3aa: CASKLAGNNEQFF; CDR3nt: TGTGCCAGCAAGCTAGCGGGGAACAATGAGCAGTTCTTC
abundance: .; j_gene: TRBJ2-1; v_gene: TRBV7-2; d_gene: TRBD2; CDR3aa: CASSLAPTSGSSGNEQFF; CDR3nt: TGTGCCAGCAGCTTAGCACCGACTAGCGGGAGTTCCGGGAATGAGCAGTTCTTC
abundance: many; j_gene: TRBJ2-1; v_gene: TRBV7-8; d_gene: .; CDR3aa: CASSRRRPSSYNEQFF; CDR3nt: TGTGCCAGCAGCCGACGCCGCCCGAGCTCCTACAATGAGCAGTTCTTC
abundance: few; j_gene: TRBJ1-2; v_gene: TRBV19; d_gene: .; CDR3aa: CASSITTSGRYTF; CDR3nt: TGTGCCAGTAGTATTACAACTAGCGGCCGCTACACCTTC
abundance: many; j_gene: TRBJ2-5; v_gene: TRBV7-2; d_gene: .; CDR3aa: CASSSTPSFETQYF; CDR3nt: TGTGCCAGCAGCTCTACCCCTTCTTTTGAGACCCAGTACTTC
abundance: .; j_gene: TRBJ2-4; v_gene: TRBV7-2; d_gene: .; CDR3aa: CASSTRQDTKNIQYF; CDR3nt: TGTGCCAGCAGCACCCGACAGGATACCAAAAACATTCAGTACTTC
abundance: .; j_gene: TRBJ2-2; v_gene: TRBV11-1; d_gene: .; CDR3aa: CASSLASSRELFF; CDR3nt: TGTGCCAGCAGCTTAGCGTCTAGCAGGGAGCTGTTTTTT
abundance: many; j_gene: TRBJ2-7; v_gene: TRBV29-1; d_gene: .; CDR3aa: CSVAGVGEQYF; CDR3nt: TGCAGCGTTGCAGGGGTCGGCGAGCAGTACTTC
abundance: many; j_gene: TRBJ1-2; v_gene: TRBV20-1; d_gene: .; CDR3aa: CSARELLTAYGYTF; CDR3nt: TGCAGTGCTAGAGAGCTCCTGACAGCGTATGGCTACACCTTC
abundance: .; j_gene: TRBJ2-3; v_gene: TRBV6-1; d_gene: TRBD2; CDR3aa: CASRGSGRTPDTQYF; CDR3nt: TGTGCCAGCAGGGGTAGCGGGAGGACCCCAGATACGCAGTATTTT
abundance: many; j_gene: TRBJ2-1; v_gene: TRBV7-2; d_gene: .; CDR3aa: CASSLALYANEQFF; CDR3nt: TGTGCCAGCAGCTTAGCGCTTTATGCAAATGAGCAGTTCTTC
abundance: .; j_gene: TRBJ2-5; v_gene: TRBV5-4; d_gene: .; CDR3aa: CASSDWKETQYF; CDR3nt: TGTGCCAGCAGCGACTGGAAAGAGACCCAGTACTTC
abundance: .; j_gene: TRBJ1-1; v_gene: TRBV7-3; d_gene: .; CDR3aa: CASSLMEGFEAFF; CDR3nt: TGTGCCAGCAGCTTAATGGAGGGATTTGAAGCTTTCTTT
abundance: .; j_gene: TRBJ2-7; v_gene: TRBV20-1; d_gene: TRBD2; CDR3aa: CSALRGGEQYF; CDR3nt: TGCAGTGCTCTTCGCGGGGGGGAGCAGTACTTC
abundance: few; j_gene: TRBJ2-1; v_gene: TRBV6-5; d_gene: .; CDR3aa: CASSYSRGDNEQFF; CDR3nt: TGTGCCAGCAGTTACTCGAGAGGGGACAATGAGCAGTTCTTC
abundance: .; j_gene: TRBJ2-5; v_gene: TRBV6-1; d_gene: TRBD2; CDR3aa: CASSPGLAGGPLTETQYF; CDR3nt: TGTGCCAGCAGTCCTGGACTAGCGGGAGGGCCTTTGACAGAGACCCAGTACTTC